A single sample gave rise to the 26 T cell receptor beta chains below, sequenced in a study of vaccination and CD4 T cells after COVID-19. No antigen has been assigned to these receptors. Treatment indicated: roughly nine-day PBMC culture with coronavirus spike peptide pools or control peptides (ViraFEST assay). The Oncomine TCR Beta short-read assay was applied to DNA of cultured CD4+ T cells. TCRdb used MiXCR to reprocess the PCR reads, holding one entry per CDR3 protein. Here the sample spans fewer than 15,000 distinct CDR3 sequences, around 60% being singletons. Sample: CD4+ T cells from blood, cultured in vitro. Receptors originate from a human donor who had recovered from COVID-19.

The rearrangement uses TRBV12-3 or TRBV12-4 and TRBJ2-1, with 12 bases that match TRBD2. The CDR3 has 17 amino acids. J was trimmed by 6 bases and V by 3 bases; bases with no gene match: 9. The CDR3 DNA is TGTGCCAGCAGTTTGGATGTCGGACTAGCGGGGCTCAATGAGCAGTTCTTC. Translating it yields CASSLDVGLAGLNEQFF.

The gene calls are TRBV20-1 and TRBJ1-1; D perhaps matches TRBD1 (5 bases). Germline CDR1 and CDR2: DFQATT and SNEGSKA (reference sequence). V was trimmed by 7 bases and J by 8 bases, leaving 23 bases between them. There are 14 residues in the CDR3. The CDR3 DNA sequence: TGCAGTGTTCAAGTGGGAGGAGGGGCCGCGGAAGCTTTCTTT. Translating gives CSVQVGGGAAEAFF.

This sequence joins TRBV5-1 and TRBJ1-6; tentatively, D is TRBD1 (5 bases). V gave up 0 bases and J gave up 11 bases, with 12 bases separating them. From germline, CDR1 is SGHRS and CDR2 YFSETQ. The CDR3 length is 14 residues. For the CDR3, the DNA is TGCGCCAGCAGCTTGGAGGGTGGGGGGGCACCCCTCCACTTT. It translates to CASSLEGGGAPLHF. Complete variable domain (other parts from reference TRBV5-1 and TRBJ1-6): KAGVTQTPRYLIKTRGQQVTLSCSPISGHRSVSWYQQTPGQGLQFLFEYFSETQRNKGNFPGRFSGRQFSNSRSEMNVSTLELGDSALYLCASSLEGGGAPLHFGNGTRLTVT.

This chain uses TRBV5-4 with TRBJ2-7; no definite D call. The CDR3 is 12 residues long. Germline V gives CDR1 SGHNT, CDR2 YYREEE (reference sequence). Deletions cut 2 bases from V and 3 bases from J, with 6 bases between. In nucleotides, the CDR3 is TGTGCCAGCAGCTTCGATCACTACGAGCAGTACTTC. Its protein product is CASSFDHYEQYF.

The chain recombines TRBV7-6 with TRBJ2-5; possible D gene TRBD2, 6 bases. Germline V lookup: CDR1 SGHVS, CDR2 FNYEAQ. V dropped 5 bases and J dropped 7 bases, with 14 bases sitting between them. The CDR3 has 13 residues. The CDR3 here is CASSPGAGPTQYF. As DNA, the CDR3 is TGTGCCAGCAGCCCGGGAGCAGGGCCGACCCAGTACTTC.

The chain combines TRBV6-2 or TRBV6-3 with TRBJ2-1, with D hard to call. The CDR3 spans 11 residues. Germline CDR1 MNHEY, CDR2 SVGEGT. The V and J ends lost 6 bases and 6 bases respectively, with 6 bases between them. Written as DNA, the CDR3 is TGTGCCAGCAGCCCCTCCAATGAGCAGTTCTTC. Translating it yields CASSPSNEQFF.

The CDR3 region is CASSAVGDQPQHF. The CDR3 bases are TGTGCCAGCAGCGCCGTGGGGGATCAGCCCCAGCATTTT. This chain links TRBV7-9 with TRBJ1-5, with a weak D call TRBD1 (5 bases). Trimming shortened V by 5 bases and J by 5 bases, and 10 bases separated the two germline ends. This CDR3 region has 13 residues. CDR1 and CDR2 from the germline V gene are SEHNR and FQNEAQ (reference sequence).

The chain employs TRBV18 and TRBJ1-6, with D uncertain. Between the trimmed V and J ends, which lost 0 bases and 4 bases, there was a span of 16 bases. Germline assignment: CDR1 KGHSH and CDR2 LQKENI. This CDR3 is built from 18 residues. The CDR3 region has the DNA TGTGCCAGCTCACCACCCACGGAGTTTGGGGATTATAATTCACCCCTCCACTTT. Its protein product is CASSPPTEFGDYNSPLHF. Drawing the rest from reference TRBV18 and TRBJ1-6, the complete variable domain is NAGVMQNPRHLVRRRGQEARLRCSPMKGHSHVYWYRQLPEEGLKFMVYLQKENIIDESGMPKERFSAEFPKEGPSILRIQQVVRGDSAAYFCASSPPTEFGDYNSPLHFGNGTRLTVT.

J is TRBJ2-5 and V is TRBV9; 7 bases are a match to TRBD2. Germline V gene data show CDR1 as SGDLS and CDR2 as YYNGEE. Trimming at V came to 3 bases and at J to 9 bases, leaving 11 bases not matched to a gene. The CDR3 covers 14 residues. CDR3 DNA: TGTGCCAGCAGCGGTGGGGGGGGTAGGGTTGCCCAGTACTTC. It encodes CASSGGGGRVAQYF.

This chain's CDR3 is CASSATGAGLPQHF. The DNA of the CDR3 is TGTGCCAGCAGCGCAACAGGGGCGGGATTGCCCCAGCATTTT. The chain couples TRBV7-8 to TRBJ1-5, with TRBD1 matching over 7 bases. V shed 5 bases and J 9 bases; nucleotides not matched to a gene: 10. This CDR3 contains 14 residues. Germline assignment: CDR1 SGHVS and CDR2 FQNEAQ.

The CDR3 region is CASSLEGGRATEAFF. Written as DNA, the CDR3 is TGCGCCAGCAGCTTGGAGGGAGGGCGGGCAACTGAAGCTTTCTTT. The rearrangement uses TRBV5-1 and TRBJ1-1, with D unclear. This CDR3 comprises 15 residues. Germline V CDR1 and CDR2: SGHRS, YFSETQ. The V end lost 0 bases, the J end lost 5 bases, and 14 bases lay between the germline ends.

The chain combines TRBV7-9 with TRBJ2-5; the match to TRBD2 covers 10 bases. V shed 4 bases and J 3 bases; nucleotides not matched to a gene: 5. This CDR3 contains 15 residues. Germline loops: CDR1 SEHNR, CDR2 FQNEAQ (reference sequence). Here the CDR3 DNA reads TGTGCCAGCAGCTCTAGCGGGAGAAGGGAAGAGACCCAGTACTTC. Translating gives CASSSSGRREETQYF.

The chain joins TRBV12-3 or TRBV12-4 to TRBJ1-2, with 10 bases matching TRBD1. J gave up 2 bases and V 6 bases, and 6 bases lay outside the gene matches. CDR3 length: 15 residues. The CDR3 here is CASRRPGQGNYGYTF. The CDR3 coding sequence is TGTGCCAGCAGACGACCGGGACAGGGGAACTATGGCTACACCTTC.

The chain is built from TRBV29-1 and TRBJ2-5, with 9 bases matching TRBD1. Germline V gene data show CDR1 as SQVTM and CDR2 as ANQGSEA. The length of the CDR3 is 11 residues. V was clipped by 7 bases and J by 7 bases; unmatched bases: 4. CDR3 DNA: TGCAGCGCGGACAGGGGACGGACCCAGTACTTC. It translates to CSADRGRTQYF.

Note on this clonotype: At one end, the junction sequence differs from germline, possibly due to a read error. V and J are TRBV6-2 or TRBV6-3 and TRBJ1-5, with a weak D call TRBD1 (6 bases). The CDR3 is made up of 15 amino acids. Germline lookup yields CDR1 MNHEY and CDR2 SVGEGT. The CDR3 protein is CASTRLGTYFEPRHF. The CDR3 DNA follows: TGTGCCAGCACTCGACTCGGGACATATTTCGAGCCCCGGCATTTT.

This rearrangement joins TRBV28 to TRBJ1-5; perhaps TRBD1 as D (5 bases). V gave up 6 bases and J gave up 2 bases, with 11 bases separating them. Germline V gives CDR1 MDHEN, CDR2 SYDVKM. The CDR3 runs to 14 residues. CDR3 amino acids: CASSLTGRNQPQHF. The CDR3 region has the DNA TGTGCCAGCAGCCTAACAGGTCGCAATCAGCCCCAGCATTTT.

The chain combines TRBV12-3 or TRBV12-4 with TRBJ1-5, with TRBD1 identical over 7 bases. J lost 6 bases, V lost 2 bases, and 4 bases had no gene match. The CDR3 totals 14 residues. CDR3 bases: TGTGCCAGCAGTTTACAGGGGGGGGCTCAGCCCCAGCATTTT. It encodes CASSLQGGAQPQHF.

This chain connects TRBV2 to TRBJ2-1; the D is unclear. The CDR3 loop spans 11 amino acids. The V and J ends lost 4 bases and 9 bases respectively, with 7 bases between them. Germline V gene sequence: CDR1 SNHLY, CDR2 FYNNEI. CDR3 in amino acids: CASSAKVEQFF. Here the CDR3 DNA reads TGTGCCAGCAGTGCTAAGGTTGAGCAGTTCTTC.

This chain connects TRBV19 to TRBJ2-2; the match to TRBD1 covers 10 bases. Losses at the gene ends were 5 bases for V and 0 bases for J; bases not matched to a gene: 3. CDR3 size: 16 residues. CDR1 is LNHDA, CDR2 SQIVND, per germline (reference sequence). CDR3 protein: CASSRGQGANTGELFF. The CDR3 nucleotides read TGTGCCAGTAGTCGCGGACAGGGGGCGAACACCGGGGAGCTGTTTTTT.

The rearrangement joins TRBV5-1 to TRBJ2-5; D might be TRBD1 or TRBD2, each matching 5 bases. The V and J ends lost 6 bases and 0 bases respectively, with 15 bases between them. Germline V lookup: CDR1 SGHRS, CDR2 YFSETQ. CDR3 length equals 15 residues. The CDR3 DNA sequence: TGCGCCAGCACGCCTTCCGGGGCCTACCAAGAGACCCAGTACTTC. This sequence encodes CASTPSGAYQETQYF.

The CDR3 is CASSNPWGFNSPLHF. The DNA of the CDR3 is TGTGCCAGCAGTAACCCCTGGGGGTTCAATTCACCCCTCCACTTT. The chain links TRBV27 to TRBJ1-6; TRBD1 might be the D (5 bases). CDR3 length equals 15 residues. Trimming cost V 5 bases and J 7 bases, with 15 bases left between them. The germline CDR1 and CDR2 sequences are MNHEY and SMNVEV (reference sequence).

The V gene is TRBV20-1, the J gene TRBJ2-5; possibly TRBD1 or TRBD2 for D (6 bases each). CDR1 and CDR2 from the germline V gene are DFQATT and SNEGSKA (reference sequence). This CDR3 spans 15 amino acids. V dropped 5 bases and J dropped 5 bases, with 21 bases sitting between them. The chain's CDR3 is CSAPRPGALAETQYF. CDR3 DNA sequence: TGCAGTGCTCCACGGCCGGGGGCGCTCGCGGAGACCCAGTACTTC.

This chain links TRBV21-1 with TRBJ1-3. TRBV21-1 is a listed pseudogene. This CDR3 contains 13 residues. CDR3 residues: CASSKTGGNTIYF. The CDR3 DNA sequence: TGTGCCAGCAGCAAAACGGGGGGAAACACCATATATTTT.

There are a few counts of this clonotype. The chain recombines TRBV20-1 with TRBJ1-3; a weak D match, TRBD1 (5 bases). The CDR3 is 11 amino acids. Germline values: CDR1 DFQATT, CDR2 SNEGSKA (reference sequence). With 6 bases removed from V and 4 bases from J, the gap between germline ends came to 7 bases. The chain's CDR3 is CSARTGNTIYF. The DNA for the CDR3 is TGCAGTGCCCGGACAGGAAACACCATATATTTT.

The chain's CDR3 is CASSYPGPLDYTF. Written as DNA, the CDR3 is TGTGCCAGCAGTTACCCAGGACCTTTAGACTACACCTTC. The genes are TRBV6-5 and TRBJ1-2; D gene unclear. The CDR3 length is 13 residues. In germline, CDR1 is MNHEY, CDR2 SVGAGI. V lost 2 bases and J lost 10, with 14 bases in between.

This clonotype has only a few counts. This chain joins TRBV7-2 and TRBJ2-5; no clear D gene. V lost 2 bases and J lost 1, with 14 bases in between. CDR3 length: 16 amino acids. CDR1 SGHTA and CDR2 FQGNSA come from the germline V gene. CDR3 sequence: CASSLRLRRFQETQYF. The CDR3 DNA reads TGTGCCAGCAGCTTAAGACTCCGGCGGTTCCAAGAGACCCAGTACTTC.